What follows are 27 T cell receptor beta chains derived from one specimen sequenced in a study of graft-versus-host responses after intestinal transplantation. For these TCRs, the target antigens are not known. Assay: immunoSEQ multiplex PCR; the TCRdb copy retains only in-frame clones and omits some. The sample has roughly 120,000 clones; around 96% are singletons. The specimen was unstimulated CD8+ T cells sorted from spleen or lymph node cells, collected before intestinal transplant. The source is a human donor who received an intestinal transplant.

The chain has TRBV4-1 and TRBJ1-1; TRBD1 aligns across 7 bases. From germline, CDR1 is MGHRA and CDR2 YSYEKL. Trimming at V came to 0 bases and at J to 1 base, leaving 2 bases not matched to a gene. CDR3 length: 15 amino acids. CDR3 region: CASSQEAGGNTEAFF. The CDR3 nucleotides are TGCGCCAGCAGCCAAGAGGCAGGGGGGAACACTGAAGCTTTCTTT.

The V call is TRBV7-2, the J call TRBJ2-3; no clear D. The CDR3 length is 15 residues. The germline V gene encodes CDR1 SGHTA and CDR2 FQGNSA. V gave up 1 base and J gave up 6 bases, with 14 bases separating them. CDR3 DNA: TGTGCCAGCAGCTTAGTCGGCGGAACATACGATACGCAGTATTTT. Its protein is CASSLVGGTYDTQYF.

The V gene is TRBV28, the J gene TRBJ1-5, with 8 nucleotides matching TRBD1. CDR3 length: 14 amino acids. The J segment lost 7 bases and the V segment lost 5 bases, leaving 7 bases of the junction unmatched. CDR1 and CDR2 (germline): MDHEN, SYDVKM. CDR3 residues: CASSTTGTGQPQHF. The CDR3 DNA reads TGTGCCAGCAGTACAACCGGGACAGGACAGCCCCAGCATTTT.

The chain carries TRBV6-6 and TRBJ1-1; D may be TRBD1 (5 bases). Germline V gene sequence: CDR1 MNHNY, CDR2 SVGAGI (reference sequence). Trimming removed 6 bases at V and 5 bases at J, with 10 bases between. This CDR3 contains 12 residues. CDR3 coding DNA: TGTGCCAGCAGCCCCTGGGGGACTGAAGCTTTCTTT. Translated, it gives CASSPWGTEAFF.

This chain uses TRBV4-2 with TRBJ1-2; 9 bases are a match to TRBD1. J gave up 3 bases and V 3 bases, and 5 bases lay outside the gene matches. The CDR3 is 15 amino acids. The V gene's germline CDR1 is LGHNA and CDR2 YNFKEQ. CDR3 coding DNA: TGTGCCAGCAGCCAGAAAAGGACAGGGGACTATGGCTACACCTTC. Protein product: CASSQKRTGDYGYTF.

The rearrangement uses TRBV7-9 and TRBJ1-6; maybe TRBD1 (5 bases). The CDR3 runs 14 residues. Trimming took off 4 bases at V and 6 bases at J, with 10 bases between the two ends. CDR1 SEHNR and CDR2 FQNEAQ come from the germline V gene (reference sequence). CDR3 amino acids: CASSSMGVNSPLHF. Written as DNA, the CDR3 is TGTGCCAGCAGCTCTATGGGGGTTAATTCACCCCTCCACTTT. Together with reference TRBV7-9 and TRBJ1-6, the CDR3 gives the full variable domain: DTGVSQNPRHKITKRGQNVTFRCDPISEHNRLYWYRQTLGQGPEFLTYFQNEAQLEKSRLLSDRFSAERPKGSFSTLEIQRTEQGDSAMYLCASSSMGVNSPLHFGNGTRLTVT.

A single count supports this clone. The genes are TRBV6-5 and TRBJ2-1, with 11 bases fitting TRBD2. V gave up 0 bases and J gave up 8 bases; unmatched junction bases: 6. The CDR3 runs 16 residues. Germline-derived CDR1 and CDR2 are MNHEY and SVGAGI. The CDR3 region is CASSYSVLAGEDEQFF. CDR3 in DNA: TGTGCCAGCAGTTACTCGGTACTAGCGGGAGAGGATGAGCAGTTCTTC.

The chain recombines TRBV6-1 with TRBJ1-5, with TRBD1 as a possible D gene (6 bases). CDR3 length: 14 residues. The V and J ends lost 6 bases and 5 bases respectively, with 14 bases between them. Germline loops: CDR1 MNHNS, CDR2 SASEGT. CDR3 amino acids: CASRPDSDYQPQHF. For the CDR3, the DNA is TGTGCCAGCAGGCCGGACAGCGATTATCAGCCCCAGCATTTT.

The genes are TRBV2 and TRBJ2-7; 7 nucleotides agree with TRBD2. The CDR3 is 14 amino acids. Germline assignment: CDR1 SNHLY and CDR2 FYNNEI. V was clipped by 0 bases and J by 3 bases; unmatched bases: 2. CDR3 sequence: CASSEAGGSYEQYF. CDR3 in DNA: TGTGCCAGCAGTGAAGCGGGAGGGAGCTACGAGCAGTACTTC.

A single count supports this clone. V and J are TRBV27 and TRBJ2-7; 7 nucleotides align to TRBD1. CDR3 length equals 14 residues. CDR1 is MNHEY, CDR2 SMNVEV, per germline (reference sequence). V was clipped by 3 bases and J by 4 bases; unmatched bases: 6. As DNA, the CDR3 is TGTGCCAGCAGTTTCGGGACAGCTAAATACGAGCAGTACTTC. It yields the protein CASSFGTAKYEQYF.

This chain links TRBV28 with TRBJ2-2; 9 bases line up with TRBD1. After removal of 5 bases from V and 1 base from J, the junction contained 5 bases not matched to a gene. The CDR3 loop spans 16 amino acids. In germline, CDR1 is MDHEN, CDR2 SYDVKM. The chain's CDR3 is CASSPPGQGNTGELFF. As DNA, the CDR3 is TGTGCCAGCAGTCCCCCGGGACAGGGGAACACCGGGGAGCTGTTTTTT. Full variable domain (outside the CDR3, taken from reference TRBV28 and TRBJ2-2): DVKVTQSSRYLVKRTGEKVFLECVQDMDHENMFWYRQDPGLGLRLIYFSYDVKMKEKGDIPEGYSVSREKKERFSLILESASTNQTSMYLCASSPPGQGNTGELFFGEGSRLTVL.

This clone was counted a single time. The genes are TRBV6-7 and TRBJ2-7; no clear D gene. TRBV6-7 is classed as an ORF, of uncertain function. This CDR3 is built from 17 residues. The V gene lost 1 base and the J gene lost 6 bases, with 22 bases spanning the gap. The CDR3 loop reads CASSYYVLAAYHPEQYF. CDR3 nucleotide sequence: TGTGCCAGCAGTTACTACGTATTGGCAGCCTACCATCCCGAGCAGTACTTC.

J is TRBJ2-1 and V is TRBV4-1, with 8 nucleotides matching TRBD2. CDR1 is MGHRA and CDR2 is YSYEKL in the germline V gene. J was trimmed by 6 bases and V by 5 bases; bases with no gene match: 18. The CDR3 is made up of 18 amino acids. The CDR3 region is CASSSLRRLAGRSNEQFF. The CDR3 bases are TGCGCCAGCAGCTCCCTTCGAAGGCTAGCGGGCAGATCCAATGAGCAGTTCTTC.

The chain carries TRBV6-1 and TRBJ1-5, with D perhaps matching TRBD1 (6 bases). The CDR3 consists of 15 residues. V was pared by 3 bases and J by 6 bases, with 15 bases between. Germline CDR1 reads MNHNS; CDR2 reads SASEGT. This CDR3 is CASSDPWGQGQPQHF. The CDR3 DNA reads as TGTGCCAGCAGTGACCCTTGGGGGCAGGGTCAGCCCCAGCATTTT.

V is TRBV28 and J is TRBJ2-1; D perhaps matches TRBD1 (5 bases). Germline values: CDR1 MDHEN, CDR2 SYDVKM. V was pared by 3 bases and J by 6 bases, with 15 bases between. The CDR3 length is 15 residues. The CDR3 protein is CASSLGQGLFNEQFF. The CDR3 nucleotides read TGTGCCAGCAGTTTGGGGCAAGGTCTGTTCAATGAGCAGTTCTTC.

The V and J genes are TRBV15 and TRBJ1-1; the match to TRBD1 covers 10 bases. This CDR3 region has 16 residues. Germline V gene data show CDR1 as LNHNV and CDR2 as YYDKDF (reference sequence). With 1 base clipped from V and 2 bases from J, the junction kept 4 bases outside the gene matches. The chain's CDR3 is CATSRGWDRGNTEAFF. The CDR3 DNA reads as TGTGCCACCAGCAGAGGCTGGGACAGGGGCAACACTGAAGCTTTCTTT.

The rearrangement uses TRBV6-5 and TRBJ2-1; TRBD1 aligns across 11 bases. The CDR3 length is 16 residues. The V gene end was trimmed by 3 bases and the J gene end by 5 bases; junction bases not matched to a gene: 6. The germline V gene has CDR1 MNHEY and CDR2 SVGAGI. The CDR3 sequence: CASSYSGTGGNNEQFF. The CDR3 DNA reads as TGTGCCAGCAGTTATTCCGGGACAGGGGGAAACAATGAGCAGTTCTTC.

In this sample, this clone turned up once. This sequence joins TRBV30 and TRBJ1-6; D remains unclear. CDR1 is GTSNPN, CDR2 SVGIG, per germline (reference sequence). Trimming took 1 base from V and 0 from J, leaving 10 bases between them. The CDR3 length is 16 residues. The CDR3: CAWSEGISSYNSPLHF. CDR3 sequence (DNA): TGTGCCTGGAGTGAAGGGATCAGCTCCTATAATTCACCCCTCCACTTT.

This clone was found a few times. The chain joins TRBV21-1 to TRBJ2-4; TRBD1, the D gene given by the table, was not confirmed from the DNA. TRBV21-1 is termed a pseudogene. The CDR3 has 13 amino acids. Written as DNA, the CDR3 is TGTGCCAGGGACAGCGTAGCCAAAAACATTCAGTACTTC. Translated: CARDSVAKNIQYF.

The chain couples TRBV27 to TRBJ2-1, with D perhaps TRBD2 (5 bases). V was clipped by 3 bases and J by 3 bases, with 12 bases between them. CDR3 length: 15 amino acids. CDR1 MNHEY and CDR2 SMNVEV come from the germline V gene (reference sequence). For the CDR3, the DNA is TGTGCCAGCAGTTTTGATAGCGAGAACTACAATGAGCAGTTCTTC. It specifies CASSFDSENYNEQFF.

The chain uses TRBV10-3 and TRBJ1-5, with D possibly matching TRBD1 (5 bases). Germline-derived CDR1 and CDR2 are ENHRY and SYGVKD. CDR3 length: 15 amino acids. With 10 bases removed from V and 4 bases from J, the gap between germline ends came to 20 bases. DNA for the CDR3: TGTGCCACCGAGGCGGGGCTGGAGTGGAATCAGCCCCAGCATTTT. Translation gives CATEAGLEWNQPQHF.

This clone was picked up a small number of times. The chain uses TRBV4-3 and TRBJ2-7, with 8 bases that match TRBD2. Germline CDR1 LGHNA, CDR2 YSLEER. Germline trimming cut 2 bases from V and 2 bases from J; bases unmatched to any gene: 17. The CDR3 totals 19 residues. CDR3 DNA: TGCGCCAGCAGCCAATGGCGCTCTAGTAGCGGGAAAAGGACCTACGAGCAGTACTTC. Its protein is CASSQWRSSSGKRTYEQYF.

The chain is built from TRBV27 and TRBJ1-1; D gene uncertain. Germline CDR1 and CDR2: MNHEY and SMNVEV (reference sequence). The CDR3 totals 14 residues. V lost 5 bases and J lost 0, with 10 bases in between. CDR3 amino acids: CASSLGGMNTEAFF. The DNA of the CDR3 is TGTGCCAGCAGTCTGGGAGGGATGAACACTGAAGCTTTCTTT.

The J gene is TRBJ1-2, the V gene TRBV5-5; D may be TRBD1 (6 bases). Trimming shortened V by 4 bases and J by 0 bases, and 13 bases separated the two germline ends. The germline V gene encodes CDR1 SGHKS and CDR2 YYEKEE (reference sequence). The CDR3 is 15 residues long. The CDR3 loop is CASSLGQRANYGYTF. The DNA for the CDR3 is TGTGCCAGCAGCCTAGGACAGCGAGCTAACTATGGCTACACCTTC.

The chain carries TRBV5-6 and TRBJ2-3, with D unclear. The germline V gene has CDR1 SGHDT and CDR2 YYEEEE. The CDR3 contains 15 residues. Trimming cost V 0 bases and J 5 bases, with 13 bases left between them. The CDR3 DNA reads as TGTGCCAGCAGCTTGGGCCAGCGCCGGCGAGATACGCAGTATTTT. It is translated as CASSLGQRRRDTQYF. Full variable domain (remainder filled in from reference TRBV5-6 and TRBJ2-3): DAGVTQSPTHLIKTRGQQVTLRCSPKSGHDTVSWYQQALGQGPQFIFQYYEEEERQRGNFPDRFSGHQFPNYSSELNVNALLLGDSALYLCASSLGQRRRDTQYFGPGTRLTVL.

Concerning this clone: At one of its ends the junction is not consistent with the germline gene, which may arise from a read error. This chain links TRBV7-7 with TRBJ2-5, with 12 bases aligning to TRBD2. This CDR3 spans 15 amino acids. CDR1 and CDR2 (germline): SSHAT, FNYEAQ (reference sequence). The CDR3 sequence: CASSSTSGSGETQYF. The CDR3 nucleotides read TGTGCTAGCAGCTCGACTAGCGGGAGTGGAGAGACCCAGTACTTC.

V usage is TRBV7-9 and J usage is TRBJ2-3; 8 nucleotides match TRBD1. Germline lookup yields CDR1 SEHNR and CDR2 FQNEAQ (reference sequence). The CDR3 sequence is 16 residues long. With V trimmed by 6 bases and J by 4 bases, 12 bases remained unmatched. CDR3 protein: CASRSDRDRPSDTQYF. CDR3 nucleotide sequence: TGTGCCAGCAGATCGGACAGGGATCGCCCCTCAGATACGCAGTATTTT.